A selection of T cell receptor beta chains follows, all from one sample in a study of shared clonotypes between healthy human individuals. The data were produced by immunoSEQ multiplex PCR, yet TCRdb's version contains in-frame clones alone and is incomplete. The data contain about 2.1 million clones, around 93% of them singletons. The sample taken for sequencing was naive CD8+ T cells from PBMCs. Receptors originate from a man aged 18 to 30 in good health. Some clones in this sample may be carry-over from other donors' samples. Each CDR3 is given with its conserved first and last residue. A D gene is named only where the DNA matches it firmly. Expanded clones are given a class, and other clones once, few, many or no size at all.

size,J,V,D,CDR3,DNA
-,TRBJ2-7,TRBV9,TRBD1,CASSVDRGKQYF,TGTGCCAGCAGCGTAGACAGGGGGAAGCAGTACTTC
-,TRBJ1-1,TRBV7-9,TRBD1,CASSLGTGVAAFF,TGTGCCAGCAGCTTAGGGACAGGGGTGGCAGCTTTCTTT
-,TRBJ2-3,TRBV28,TRBD2,CASSLREVLDTQYF,TGTGCCAGCAGTCTGCGGGAGGTCTTAGATACGCAGTATTTT
once,TRBJ2-1,TRBV7-9,-,CASSLVAGWENEQFF,TGTGCCAGCAGCTTAGTGGCGGGTTGGGAAAATGAGCAGTTCTTC
-,TRBJ2-7,TRBV27,-,CASSSGPGFPYEQYF,TGTGCCAGCAGTTCTGGCCCAGGGTTCCCCTACGAGCAGTACTTC
once,TRBJ2-7,TRBV19,-,CASSPNMDYEQYF,TGTGCCAGTAGTCCCAACATGGACTACGAGCAGTACTTC
-,TRBJ2-7,TRBV15,TRBD1,CATATGGPAYEQYF,TGTGCCACCGCTACAGGGGGCCCTGCCTACGAGCAGTACTTC
once,TRBJ1-2,TRBV6-4,TRBD1,CASSPDRTYGYTF,TGTGCCAGCAGTCCGGACAGGACTTATGGCTACACCTTC
-,TRBJ2-5,TRBV6-6,TRBD1,CASSLRQGAQETQYF,TGTGCCAGCAGTTTGCGACAGGGGGCCCAAGAGACCCAGTACTTC
-,TRBJ2-7,TRBV10-3,-,CAISESGREAYEQYF,TGTGCCATCAGTGAGTCAGGAAGGGAGGCCTACGAGCAGTACTTC
-,TRBJ1-2,TRBV2,-,CASRLTGPEPRGYTF,TGTGCCAGCAGACTGACCGGACCGGAGCCGAGGGGCTACACCTTC
-,TRBJ2-3,TRBV15,-,CATSRGSGIGSDTQYF,TGTGCCACCAGCAGAGGGTCGGGGATTGGGTCAGATACGCAGTATTTT
-,TRBJ1-2,TRBV27,TRBD1,CASSIQGASNYGYTF,TGTGCCAGCAGTATACAGGGGGCGTCAAACTATGGCTACACCTTC
-,TRBJ2-7,TRBV5-1,TRBD2,CASSHLLAGGPSDPEQYF,TGCGCCAGCAGCCACCTACTAGCGGGAGGGCCGAGTGACCCCGAGCAGTACTTC
-,TRBJ1-5,TRBV5-5,TRBD1,CASSWTGYSNQPQHF,TGTGCCAGCAGCTGGACAGGTTATAGCAATCAGCCCCAGCATTTT
-,TRBJ2-3,TRBV7-9,-,CASRPGTREEDTQYF,TGTGCCAGCAGACCCGGGACACGAGAGGAGGATACGCAGTATTTT
-,TRBJ2-5,TRBV4-3,-,CASSQGQRETQYF,TGCGCCAGCAGCCAAGGACAGCGAGAGACCCAGTACTTC
-,TRBJ2-7,TRBV7-9,-,CASSLEHSRGYEQYF,TGTGCCAGCAGCTTAGAACACTCACGCGGGTACGAGCAGTACTTC
-,TRBJ2-1,TRBV6-6,-,CASAPHWGYNEQFF,TGTGCCAGCGCCCCTCACTGGGGCTACAATGAGCAGTTCTTC
-,TRBJ2-7,TRBV5-1,TRBD1,CASSLTTGAVNEQYF,TGCGCCAGCAGCTTGACCACAGGGGCGGTGAACGAGCAGTACTTC
-,TRBJ2-1,TRBV7-8,TRBD2,CASRPTTLAAEGHEQFF,TGTGCCAGCAGGCCCACCACACTAGCGGCTGAGGGGCATGAGCAGTTCTTC
-,TRBJ2-7,TRBV27,-,CASTLSGTTYEQYF,TGTGCCAGCACCCTATCGGGGACAACCTACGAGCAGTACTTC
-,TRBJ2-7,TRBV7-8,-,CASSPMGLPYEQYF,TGTGCCAGCAGCCCAATGGGTCTCCCCTACGAGCAGTACTTC
-,TRBJ2-2,TRBV27,-,CASSLSRAGGELFF,TGTGCCAGCAGTTTGTCAAGGGCGGGCGGGGAGCTGTTTTTT
-,TRBJ2-7,TRBV19,-,CASSIAGIYEQYF,TGTGCCAGTAGTATAGCAGGGATCTACGAGCAGTACTTC
-,TRBJ2-5,TRBV7-9,-,CASSLGAAAQETQYF,TGTGCCAGCAGCTTAGGGGCGGCAGCACAAGAGACCCAGTACTTC
-,TRBJ1-1,TRBV27,TRBD1,CASRHGRGQIDTEAFF,TGTGCCAGCAGACACGGCAGGGGGCAGATAGACACTGAAGCTTTCTTT
-,TRBJ2-1,TRBV6-5,TRBD2,CASSSRTSGNHNEQFF,TGTGCCAGCAGTTCTCGGACTAGCGGGAACCACAATGAGCAGTTCTTC
-,TRBJ2-2,TRBV7-3,-,CASSPAGTGELFF,TGTGCCAGCAGCCCCGCAGGGACCGGGGAGCTGTTTTTT
-,TRBJ2-1,TRBV27,-,CASSPSLGHFYNEQFF,TGTGCCAGCAGTCCCTCCCTTGGGCACTTCTACAATGAGCAGTTCTTC
-,TRBJ2-5,TRBV7-8,-,CASQIQQETQYF,TGTGCCAGCCAAATCCAGCAAGAGACCCAGTACTTC
-,TRBJ2-3,TRBV4-1,-,CASSQDTPRTQYF,TGCGCCAGCAGCCAAGATACCCCGCGTACGCAGTATTTT
-,TRBJ2-4,TRBV28,-,CASSTPTQAPKNIQYF,TGTGCCAGCAGTACTCCGACACAGGCCCCCAAAAACATTCAGTACTTC
-,TRBJ2-7,TRBV28,TRBD1,CASREDRAVSYEQYF,TGTGCCAGCAGGGAGGACAGGGCCGTCTCCTACGAGCAGTACTTC
-,TRBJ2-1,TRBV5-1,-,CASSPGPNEQFF,TGCGCCAGCAGCCCGGGACCCAATGAGCAGTTCTTC
-,TRBJ1-5,TRBV5-6,-,CASSLGSVNQPQHF,TGTGCCAGCAGCTTGGGTAGCGTCAATCAGCCCCAGCATTTT
-,TRBJ2-3,TRBV7-9,TRBD2,CASSKALAGAADTQYF,TGTGCCAGCAGCAAGGCTCTAGCGGGAGCCGCAGATACGCAGTATTTT
-,TRBJ2-1,TRBV7-8,TRBD2,CASSLTTSGRSGNEQFF,TGTGCCAGCAGCTTAACGACTAGCGGGAGAAGTGGCAATGAGCAGTTCTTC
-,TRBJ1-1,TRBV19,-,CASSLGGAGTEAFF,TGTGCCAGTAGCCTAGGAGGGGCCGGCACTGAAGCTTTCTTT
-,TRBJ1-1,TRBV6-4,-,CASSDSVSTEAFF,TGTGCCAGCAGTGACTCCGTTTCCACTGAAGCTTTCTTT
-,TRBJ2-7,TRBV27,-,CASSPLGVLALAYEQYF,TGTGCCAGCAGCCCCCTGGGGGTATTGGCCTTGGCCTACGAGCAGTACTTC
-,TRBJ1-2,TRBV7-6,-,CASSPEELYGYTF,TGTGCCAGCAGCCCCGAGGAGCTTTATGGCTACACCTTC
-,TRBJ1-2,TRBV7-9,-,CASSLVVFPPILGYTF,TGTGCCAGCAGCTTAGTAGTTTTTCCCCCAATACTTGGCTACACCTTC
-,TRBJ2-7,TRBV28,-,CASRRRLPYYEQYF,TGTGCCAGCAGGCGTAGACTCCCATACTACGAGCAGTACTTC
-,TRBJ2-7,TRBV19,-,CATSIGGVNYEQYF,TGTGCCACCTCAATAGGGGGAGTAAACTACGAGCAGTACTTC
-,TRBJ2-7,TRBV10-3,TRBD1,CAIEKEARGQYEQYF,TGTGCCATCGAAAAGGAGGCCAGGGGGCAATACGAGCAGTACTTC
-,TRBJ1-4,TRBV4-1,TRBD1,CASSHPKEDRGLEKLFF,TGCGCCAGCAGCCACCCGAAAGAGGACAGGGGCCTTGAAAAACTGTTTTTT
-,TRBJ1-4,TRBV7-9,-,CASSPSANEKLFF,TGTGCCAGCAGCCCGAGCGCTAATGAAAAACTGTTTTTT
-,TRBJ2-3,TRBV27,TRBD1,CASSSSGTGYTDTQYF,TGTGCCAGCAGTTCGTCCGGGACAGGGTACACAGATACGCAGTATTTT
-,TRBJ2-7,TRBV19,TRBD1,CASSDRVGAYEQYF,TGTGCCAGTAGTGACAGGGTAGGGGCCTACGAGCAGTACTTC
once,TRBJ2-3,TRBV4-2,TRBD1,CASSQKGTALDTQYF,TGTGCCAGCAGCCAAAAAGGGACAGCTTTGGATACGCAGTATTTT
-,TRBJ2-2,TRBV15,-,CATSRDRPENTGELFF,TGTGCCACCAGCAGAGACAGGCCAGAGAACACCGGGGAGCTGTTTTTT
-,TRBJ1-1,TRBV27,-,CASSLSGGMNTEAFF,TGTGCCAGCAGTTTATCCGGGGGGATGAACACTGAAGCTTTCTTT